The 13 T cell receptor beta chains reported below all come from one sample, sequenced in a study of immune evolution from preneoplasia to lung adenocarcinoma. Repertoires were generated with immunoSEQ multiplex PCR, while TCRdb's copy carries only in-frame clones and drops some. The data hold under 3,500 clones, with roughly 90% observed a single time. Sequences were obtained from FFPE adjacent normal lung tissue. These receptors all come from a person aged 70 to 85 with lung adenocarcinoma.

The rearrangement links TRBV2 to TRBJ2-2; 8 bases agree with TRBD2. Per the germline V gene, CDR1 is SNHLY and CDR2 is FYNNEI. The CDR3 totals 15 residues. J was trimmed by 6 bases and V by 6 bases; bases with no gene match: 9. The CDR3 bases are TGTGCCAGCAGGGCTCGGGAGGGAGGTTCCGGGGAGCTGTTTTTT. Translation: CASRAREGGSGELFF.

V usage is TRBV11-2 and J usage is TRBJ2-5; TRBD1 aligns across 10 bases. The CDR3 runs to 15 residues. Germline assignment: CDR1 SGHAT and CDR2 FQNNGV. With V trimmed by 6 bases and J by 2 bases, 6 bases remained unmatched. In DNA, the CDR3 is TGTGCCAGCAGTTTTAGGACAGGGGGACAAGAGACCCAGTACTTC. Translated: CASSFRTGGQETQYF.

This clone was seen once. V gene TRBV9 combines with J gene TRBJ2-2; D possibly corresponds to TRBD1 (5 bases). Trimming cost V 4 bases and J 0 bases, with 13 bases left between them. Looked up from germline, CDR1 is SGDLS and CDR2 is YYNGEE. This CDR3 has 16 amino acids. The CDR3 here is CASSSRQTPNTGELFF. The DNA of the CDR3 is TGTGCCAGCAGCTCCCGACAGACGCCGAACACCGGGGAGCTGTTTTTT.

The chain employs TRBV7-2 and TRBJ2-3, with D unresolved. Trimming stripped 1 base from V and 1 base from J, with 3 bases between. The CDR3 is made up of 13 amino acids. The germline V gene has CDR1 SGHTA and CDR2 FQGNSA. The CDR3 DNA is TGTGCCAGCAGCTTAGTAGGCACAGATACGCAGTATTTT. Translation gives CASSLVGTDTQYF.

V usage is TRBV11-2 and J usage is TRBJ2-1; 8 bases are a match to TRBD2. From germline, CDR1 is SGHAT and CDR2 FQNNGV. V dropped 4 bases and J dropped 3; count of bases not matched to a gene: 8. There are 16 residues in the CDR3. The CDR3 DNA reads as TGTGCCAGCAGCTCCTTAGCGGGACCCCTCTACAATGAGCAGTTCTTC. It codes for CASSSLAGPLYNEQFF.

The rearrangement uses TRBV28 and TRBJ1-2; TRBD1 is a possible D gene (5 bases). CDR1 and CDR2 (germline): MDHEN, SYDVKM. The CDR3 length is 13 residues. Between the trimmed V and J ends, which lost 6 bases and 8 bases, there was a span of 16 bases. CDR3 in DNA: TGTGCCAGCAGACAGGACAACGCAAAGGGCTACACCTTC. Protein sequence: CASRQDNAKGYTF.

This clone was seen once. The chain uses TRBV7-9 and TRBJ2-3; no reliable D call. The CDR3 sequence is 17 residues long. CDR1 and CDR2 from the germline V gene are SEHNR and FQNEAQ (reference sequence). Trimming stripped 5 bases from V and 3 bases from J, with 21 bases between. DNA for the CDR3: TGTGCCAGCAGCCCCCCGGTACGTGGTATCGAAACAGATACGCAGTATTTT. Translation: CASSPPVRGIETDTQYF. Supplemented by reference TRBV7-9 and TRBJ2-3, the full variable domain reads DTGVSQNPRHKITKRGQNVTFRCDPISEHNRLYWYRQTLGQGPEFLTYFQNEAQLEKSRLLSDRFSAERPKGSFSTLEIQRTEQGDSAMYLCASSPPVRGIETDTQYFGPGTRLTVL.

The gene calls are TRBV7-9 and TRBJ1-5; no firm D call. The germline CDR1 and CDR2 sequences are SEHNR and FQNEAQ (reference sequence). The CDR3 is 12 residues long. V lost 0 bases and J 7 bases, leaving 4 bases between the germline ends. The CDR3 is CASSLAGQPQHF. For the CDR3, the DNA is TGTGCCAGCAGCTTAGCGGGGCAGCCCCAGCATTTT.

As concerns this clone: One end of the junction fails to match germline, which may point to a read error. The chain has TRBV7-7 and TRBJ2-1; possibly TRBD1 or TRBD2 for D (5 bases each). The CDR3 runs 16 residues. The germline CDR1 and CDR2 sequences are SSHAT and FNYEAQ (reference sequence). The CDR3 here is CASSLARWTSWDEQFF. In DNA form, the CDR3 reads TGTGCTAGCAGCTTAGCGAGGTGGACATCTTGGGATGAGCAGTTCTTC.

The chain joins TRBV4-1 to TRBJ2-5; D might be TRBD2 (6 bases). Trimming took off 4 bases at V and 4 bases at J, with 19 bases between the two ends. CDR3 size: 16 residues. CDR1 is MGHRA and CDR2 is YSYEKL in the germline V gene. CDR3 DNA sequence: TGCGCCAGCAGCCCCAGTCGGAGGGTCCGTGGAGAGACCCAGTACTTC. It specifies CASSPSRRVRGETQYF.

This sequence joins TRBV29-1 and TRBJ2-7, with 8 bases that match TRBD2. This CDR3 region has 12 residues. Per the germline V gene, CDR1 is SQVTM and CDR2 is ANQGSEA. J was trimmed by 6 bases and V by 1 base; bases with no gene match: 2. The CDR3 spells CSVEAGGPEQYF. CDR3 sequence (DNA): TGCAGCGTTGAAGCGGGGGGGCCCGAGCAGTACTTC.

The rearrangement joins TRBV30 to TRBJ2-5, with D perhaps matching TRBD2 (5 bases). V lost 2 bases, J lost 5 bases, and 12 bases lay in between. Germline V CDR1 and CDR2: GTSNPN, SVGIG (reference sequence). The CDR3 sequence is 13 residues long. The CDR3 reads CAWSPSGTETQYF. In nucleotides, the CDR3 is TGTGCCTGGAGTCCCAGCGGCACGGAGACCCAGTACTTC.

This clone came up once. The chain's CDR3 is CASSSEGGRSYGYTF. CDR3 DNA sequence: TGTGCCAGCAGCTCGGAGGGGGGGCGCAGCTATGGCTACACCTTC. The V gene is TRBV5-4, the J gene TRBJ1-2, with D perhaps TRBD1 (6 bases). The V end lost 3 bases, the J end lost 4 bases, and 16 bases lay between the germline ends. The CDR3 is made up of 15 amino acids. Germline CDR1 and CDR2: SGHNT and YYREEE (reference sequence).